This TCR beta chain was sequenced for a study of molecular identifiers for immune sequencing clone quantification. As for the study in general: Replicate RNA from roughly 21,000 or 96,000 naive CD8 T cells formed five aliquots; four were sequenced. Broader study findings: In CMV-specific effectors, clones above 20 copies held over 98% of molecules; naive, under 1%.

It was with previously described methods and listed TCR primers that bulk TCR libraries were made. Each CDR3 protein gets one entry after TCRdb re-called the PCR reads with MiXCR. This sample yields 300,000 to 350,000 distinct CDR3 sequences, of which 20% to 25% are seen a single time; 0.81% belongs to the top ten. This clonotype was seen at least ten times. Antigen unknown. The CDR3 is 13 residues long. With 4 bases removed from V and 4 bases from J, the gap between germline ends came to 8 bases. CDR1 and CDR2 (germline): MGHRA, YSYEKL. A CD8+CD4-CCR7+CD45RA+ phenotype served as the sorting definition for naive CD8 T cells.

The chain is built from TRBV4-1 and TRBJ2-1; D tentatively reads TRBD1 or TRBD2 (5 bases each). Sample: naive CD8+ T cells from blood, with Jurkat cell RNA spiked in. Stated subset: FACS-sorted CD8+CD4-CCR7+CD45RA+ naive T cells. This TCR came from a human donor in good health. Some libraries in this study had Jurkat cell RNA spiked in. The CDR3 protein is CASSRGPYNEQFF. Written as DNA, the CDR3 is TGCGCCAGCAGCCGGGGACCGTACAATGAGCAGTTCTTC.